A selection of T cell receptor beta chains follows, all from one sample in a study of blood T cells in healthy people across ages. Each CDR3 protein gets one entry after TCRdb re-called the 5' RACE reads with MiXCR. The data contain hundreds of thousands of distinct CDR3 sequences, approximately 50% of them seen just once; the ten biggest clones take up under 35%. The specimen sequenced was blood. The receptors were sampled from a woman aged 55-70 years in good health. CDR3s include the opening cysteine and the closing phenylalanine or tryptophan. A D gene is named only where the DNA matches it firmly. Clone size is shown for a subset of rows, as once, few, many or a class of expanded clone.

>NA|TRBV15|NA|TRBJ2-3
TGTGCCACCAGCAGAGAGTGGGGAGATACGCGGTATTTT
CATSREWGDTRYF
>NA|TRBV3-1|many|TRBJ2-7
TGTGCCAGCAGCCAAGATGGGGTAGAGCAGTACTTC
CASSQDGVEQYF
>NA|TRBV27|few|TRBJ2-3
TGTGCCAGCAGTTTGTACGGAACAGATACGCAGTATTTT
CASSLYGTDTQYF
>NA|TRBV18|NA|TRBJ2-1
TGTGCCAGCTCACCACCTCAGACGGTCTACAATGAGCAGTTCTTC
CASSPPQTVYNEQFF
>NA|TRBV7-2|NA|TRBJ1-1
TGTGCCAGCAGCTTGTCCCGGGGAGTGAACACTGAAGCTTTCTTT
CASSLSRGVNTEAFF
>NA|TRBV20-1|few|TRBJ2-7
TGCAGTGCTAGTAGTCTAGCGTCCTACGAGCAGTACTTC
CSASSLASYEQYF
>TRBD1|TRBV4-3|NA|TRBJ1-2
TGCGCCAGCAGTCCTACAGGGGCGCGCGGCTACACCTTC
CASSPTGARGYTF
>TRBD1|TRBV5-1|once|TRBJ1-2
TGCGCCAGCAAGCCGACAGGGGGTGACTATGGCTACACCTTC
CASKPTGGDYGYTF
>NA|TRBV7-9|few|TRBJ2-3
TGTGCCAGCAGCCCGGTGAACGCAGATACGCAGTATTTT
CASSPVNADTQYF
>NA|TRBV29-1|NA|TRBJ2-1
TGCAGCGTGAAGCCTGCCGGGGACATGGAGACGTTCTTC
CSVKPAGDMETFF
>TRBD2|TRBV7-9|NA|TRBJ2-5
TGTGCCAGCAGCTTATCCCCGCGACTAGCGGGAGGGCCCACTCAAGAGACCCAGTACTTC
CASSLSPRLAGGPTQETQYF
>NA|TRBV7-9|few|TRBJ2-5
TGTGCCAGCAGCTTTTTGACAGAAAAAGAGACCCAGTACTTC
CASSFLTEKETQYF
>NA|TRBV13|few|TRBJ2-1
TGTGCCAGCAGCTTAGCGGGAGAGATCTTCAATGAGCAGTTCTTC
CASSLAGEIFNEQFF
>NA|TRBV20-1|once|TRBJ1-5
TGCAGTGCTAGAGATCGCGGAGGGCCTAGTCAGCCCCAGCATTTT
CSARDRGGPSQPQHF
>NA|TRBV19|NA|TRBJ2-7
TGTGCCAGTAGTATCCAGTTAACCTACGAGCAGTACTTC
CASSIQLTYEQYF
>TRBD1|TRBV7-2|few|TRBJ2-7
TGTGCCAGCAGCTTACCTCTTGGACAGGGCTACGAGCAGTACTTC
CASSLPLGQGYEQYF
>TRBD1|TRBV20-1|NA|TRBJ2-2
TGCAGTGCTAGAGACCACAGGGGTTGGAACACCGGGGAGCTGTTTTTT
CSARDHRGWNTGELFF
>NA|TRBV5-1|NA|TRBJ2-6
TGCGCCAGCAGCCCCGTCCCCGGGACAACACCATCTGGGGCCAACGTCCTGACTTTC
CASSPVPGTTPSGANVLTF
>TRBD1|TRBV7-2|NA|TRBJ2-5
TGTGCCAGCAGCATCCAACAGGGGTTAGAGACCCAGTACTTC
CASSIQQGLETQYF
>NA|TRBV7-3|few|TRBJ2-3
TGTGCCAGCAGCTTAACAGGGAGGCCAGATACGCAGTATTTT
CASSLTGRPDTQYF
>NA|TRBV28|once|TRBJ2-7
TGTGCCAGCAGTTCAGGAGAAGGCTCCTGCGAGCAGTACTTC
CASSSGEGSCEQYF
>NA|TRBV10-3|NA|TRBJ2-1
TGTGCCACCACCGGGGACCGATACAATGAACAGTTCTTC
CATTGDRYNEQFF
>NA|TRBV13|NA|TRBJ2-7
TGTGCCAGCAGCCCCCGGAGAGGGGTTTCCTACGAGCAGTACTTC
CASSPRRGVSYEQYF
>NA|TRBV4-3|few|TRBJ2-2
TGCGCCAGCAGTGTAGTGGCAGGGTGGTTCACCGGGGAGCTGTTTTTT
CASSVVAGWFTGELFF
>TRBD1|TRBV7-2|NA|TRBJ1-6
TGTGCCAGCAGCATGGACAGGGTTAGTTCACCCCTCCACTTT
CASSMDRVSSPLHF
>NA|TRBV24-1|NA|TRBJ2-1
TGTGCCACCAGTCCGGGACCTACCTACAATGAGCAGTTCTTC
CATSPGPTYNEQFF
>NA|TRBV2|NA|TRBJ2-7
TGTGCCAGCAAGGGACCAGCCTACGAGCAGTACTTC
CASKGPAYEQYF
>NA|TRBV9|few|TRBJ2-3
TGTGCCAGCAGCGTATCCCCTGAAGATACGCAGTATTTT
CASSVSPEDTQYF
>TRBD1|TRBV28|NA|TRBJ2-7
TGTGCCAGCAGTCCCGCCGGGACAGTTGCCTCCTACGAGCAGTACTTC
CASSPAGTVASYEQYF
>TRBD2|TRBV14|few|TRBJ2-7
TGTGCCAGCAGCCGAAACTTACCGGGACTAGCGGGAGAGCAGTACTTC
CASSRNLPGLAGEQYF
>NA|TRBV9|NA|TRBJ2-7
TGTGCCAGCAGCAGCCGGGACGTCTCCTACGAGCAGTACTTC
CASSSRDVSYEQYF
>TRBD1|TRBV3-1|NA|TRBJ1-6
TGTGCCAGCAGTCTCGGACAGGCCCGCTATAATTCACCCCTCCACTTT
CASSLGQARYNSPLHF
>NA|TRBV29-1|NA|TRBJ2-3
TGCAGCGTTGAAGATCCCGGCGGAAGGGGGAGCACAGATACGCAGTATTTT
CSVEDPGGRGSTDTQYF
>NA|TRBV29-1|NA|TRBJ1-2
TGCAGCGTTGGGGAGGCAGGCCAGATTGGCTATGGCTACACCTTC
CSVGEAGQIGYGYTF
>NA|TRBV28|NA|TRBJ1-4
TGTGCCAGCAGTTTAGGTGGCGCAGGTAATGAAAAACTGTTTTTT
CASSLGGAGNEKLFF
>NA|TRBV20-1|many|TRBJ2-5
TGCAGTGCTAGAGATCGAGAGACCCAGTACTTC
CSARDRETQYF
>NA|TRBV27|NA|TRBJ2-4
TGTGCCAGCAGTTTATCGCCAGGGTTAGCCAAAAACATTCAGTACTTC
CASSLSPGLAKNIQYF
>NA|TRBV24-1|NA|TRBJ2-7
TGTGCCACCAGTGATTCGGGATCCCCCAGGGGCGAGCAGTACTTC
CATSDSGSPRGEQYF
>NA|TRBV12-1|many|TRBJ2-1
TGTGCCAGCAGCTTTCAACTAGCGGGAGTAGGTGAGCAGTTCTTC
CASSFQLAGVGEQFF
>TRBD2|TRBV27|NA|TRBJ2-1
TGTGCCAGCAGACATAGCGGGAGGGGAGCCTACAATGAGCAGTTCTTC
CASRHSGRGAYNEQFF
>NA|TRBV20-1|NA|TRBJ1-2
TGCAGTGCTAGTCCCGCAGAGGCTAACTATGGCTACACCTTC
CSASPAEANYGYTF
>TRBD2|TRBV4-3|NA|TRBJ2-5
TGCGCCAGCAGCCAAGATAGTGGGACTAGTGGGGAGCAGTACTTC
CASSQDSGTSGEQYF
>NA|TRBV27|few|TRBJ2-7
TGTGCCAGCAGTTTAGTGGGAATCGGCTACGAGCAGTACTTC
CASSLVGIGYEQYF
>NA|TRBV29-1|few|TRBJ2-7
TGCAGCGTTGACGGATCCTCAACCTACGAGCAGTACTTC
CSVDGSSTYEQYF
>NA|TRBV11-2|NA|TRBJ2-7
TGTGCCAGCAGCCAAACGACAAGCTACGAGCAGTACTTC
CASSQTTSYEQYF
>TRBD2|TRBV20-1|few|TRBJ2-3
TGCAGTGCTAGAGATGCGACGGGAGGGCCGGGAGATACGCAGTATTTT
CSARDATGGPGDTQYF
>TRBD2|TRBV7-3|NA|TRBJ2-1
TGTGCCAGCAGCCTACTAGCGGGAAGCTCCTACAGTGAGCAGTTCTTC
CASSLLAGSSYSEQFF
>TRBD1|TRBV6-6|NA|TRBJ1-2
TGTGCCAGCAGAAAACGGGACAGGGCAGTGGGCTACACCTTC
CASRKRDRAVGYTF
>NA|TRBV7-2|NA|TRBJ2-7
TGTGCCAGCAGCTTATCTCTCTACGAGCAGTACTTC
CASSLSLYEQYF
>NA|TRBV6-2/TRBV6-3|NA|TRBJ2-6
TGTGCCAGCTCTGGAGGACACCTAGGGGCCAACGTCCTGACTTTC
CASSGGHLGANVLTF
>TRBD1|TRBV4-3|NA|TRBJ2-5
TGCGCCAGCCGGAGACAGGGTGAAGAGACCCAGTACTTC
CASRRQGEETQYF